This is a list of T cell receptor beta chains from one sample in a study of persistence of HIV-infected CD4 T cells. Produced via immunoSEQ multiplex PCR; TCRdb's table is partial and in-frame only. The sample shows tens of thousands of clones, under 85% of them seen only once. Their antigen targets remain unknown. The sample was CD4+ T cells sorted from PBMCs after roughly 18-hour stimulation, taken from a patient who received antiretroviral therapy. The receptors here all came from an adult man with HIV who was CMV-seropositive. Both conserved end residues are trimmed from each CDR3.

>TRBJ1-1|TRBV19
ASRVRAGTGGVGTEAF
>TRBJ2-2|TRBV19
ASSMKGGSTGELF
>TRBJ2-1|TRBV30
AWSVPGMKQF
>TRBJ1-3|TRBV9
ASSVDRSLSGNTIY
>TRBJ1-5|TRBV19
ASSIGTGKGQPQH
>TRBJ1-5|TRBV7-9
ATSFGAGVDNQPQH
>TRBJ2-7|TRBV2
ASISRGGAYEQY
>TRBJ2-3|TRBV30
AWGGGPSANTQY
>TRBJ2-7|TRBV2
ASSKDSSYEQY
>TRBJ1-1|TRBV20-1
SAGGGMNTEAF
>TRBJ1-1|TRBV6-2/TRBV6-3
ASCQGAEAF
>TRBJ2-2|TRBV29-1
SVTGSAENTGELF
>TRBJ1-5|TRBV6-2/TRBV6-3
ASSSMGNQPQH